The rows below give T cell receptor beta chains drawn from one sample of a study of CD8 T cells in ankylosing spondylitis. Using its own MiXCR run on the 5' RACE reads, TCRdb lists one record per CDR3 protein. This table has 150,000 to 200,000 distinct CDR3 sequences, under 35% appearing once. What was sequenced was synovial fluid, either unsorted or a sorted T cell fraction (not recorded which). The source is a male donor with ankylosing spondylitis. Both conserved end residues are part of each CDR3. The D gene is left open where the match is weak. A row's size may be missing; if present it is once, few, many or a size class.

TRBV6-2/TRBV6-3,TRBD1,TRBJ2-7,.,CASRPGTGGFYEQYF,TGTGCCAGCAGGCCCGGGACAGGGGGCTTCTACGAGCAGTACTTC
TRBV20-1,TRBD2,TRBJ2-7,.,CSARDYATGGPHEQYF,TGCAGTGCTAGAGATTACGCGACGGGAGGCCCCCACGAGCAGTACTTC
TRBV7-9,TRBD2,TRBJ2-7,.,CASSRPAGEGYEQYF,TGTGCCAGCAGCCGCCCCGCGGGAGAAGGGTACGAGCAGTACTTC
TRBV6-5,.,TRBJ1-3,few,CASSSGPASGNTIYF,TGTGCCAGCAGTTCTGGACCTGCCTCTGGAAACACCATATATTTT
TRBV2,TRBD2,TRBJ2-3,many,CASSGLADTQYF,TGTGCCAGCAGCGGACTAGCAGATACGCAGTATTTT
TRBV7-7,TRBD2,TRBJ2-5,many,CASSRSGGQETQYF,TGTGCTAGCAGCCGGAGCGGGGGCCAAGAGACCCAGTACTTC
TRBV20-1,.,TRBJ1-1,.,CSARDQRGGNTEAFF,TGCAGTGCTAGAGATCAAAGGGGGGGCAACACTGAAGCTTTCTTT
TRBV7-3,.,TRBJ2-3,large,CASSVPGGDTQYF,TGTGCCAGCAGCGTCCCGGGCGGGGATACGCAGTATTTT
TRBV12-3/TRBV12-4,.,TRBJ1-5,.,CASSLSVQGFQPQHF,TGTGCCAGCAGTTTATCGGTACAGGGTTTTCAGCCCCAGCATTTT
TRBV6-2/TRBV6-3,.,TRBJ1-1,.,CASSYPSGSHLNTEAFF,TGTGCCAGCAGTTATCCTTCCGGGTCACACTTGAACACTGAAGCTTTCTTT
TRBV20-1,TRBD1,TRBJ1-1,many,CSARDVGQGKTFF,TGCAGTGCTAGAGATGTGGGACAGGGTAAGACTTTCTTT
TRBV12-3/TRBV12-4,.,TRBJ1-3,.,CASRRITGSGNTIYF,TGTGCCAGCAGGCGAATCACAGGGTCTGGAAACACCATATATTTT
TRBV11-2,.,TRBJ2-3,.,CASSPSVSSHTQYF,TGTGCCAGCAGCCCCTCCGTCTCCTCACATACGCAGTATTTT
TRBV6-1,.,TRBJ1-2,.,CASSPGPSRYGYTF,TGTGCCAGCAGCCCGGGGCCATCCCGATATGGCTACACCTTC
TRBV5-5,TRBD1,TRBJ1-1,.,CASSPQGANTEAFF,TGTGCCAGCAGCCCGCAGGGGGCGAACACTGAAGCTTTCTTT
TRBV5-1,TRBD1,TRBJ1-1,.,CASRTGEWGNTEAFF,TGCGCCAGCAGGACAGGGGAATGGGGGAACACTGAAGCTTTCTTT
TRBV5-1,.,TRBJ2-3,.,CASSPGGGTRGADTQYF,TGCGCCAGCAGCCCGGGTGGGGGTACTCGTGGCGCAGATACGCAGTATTTT
TRBV12-3/TRBV12-4,.,TRBJ1-1,few,CASGLPGRLRTEAFF,TGTGCCAGCGGCTTACCCGGGCGCTTGAGGACTGAAGCTTTCTTT
TRBV2,.,TRBJ2-1,.,CASSGYNEQFF,TGTGCCAGCAGTGGATACAATGAGCAGTTCTTC
TRBV6-6,.,TRBJ1-1,.,CASSPIARPEAFF,TGTGCCAGCAGTCCCATCGCGCGACCTGAAGCTTTCTTT
TRBV4-2,TRBD2,TRBJ2-1,.,CASSQEPTSGVYNEQFF,TGTGCCAGCAGCCAAGAACCCACTAGCGGGGTTTACAATGAGCAGTTCTTC
TRBV18,.,TRBJ1-4,.,CASSSGLNEKLFF,TGTGCCAGCTCATCGGGACTTAATGAAAAACTGTTTTTT